This T cell receptor (beta chain) was sequenced during a study of CD8 T cells in ankylosing spondylitis. Regarding the study as a whole: Characteristic of ankylosing spondylitis blood, it appeared, was a TCR beta motif comprising about eight highly homologous variants. There was reportedly significant enrichment of clones that were disease-linked in matched ankylosing spondylitis synovial fluid. Earlier literature documents some of the motif variants in reactive arthritis synovial fluid and blood. Disease-linked clones had a CD8+ phenotype and relatively low frequency in peripheral blood.

Details on this clonotype: Its target is unknown.

Looked up from germline, CDR1 is SGHAT and CDR2 is FQNNGV. V shed 5 bases and J shed 8 bases, with 19 bases lying between them. CDR3 length equals 15 residues. 5'-RACE, quantitative and with molecular barcodes, yielded the TCR beta libraries. TCRdb independently ran MiXCR on the 5' RACE reads; one entry per CDR3 protein. The top ten hold approximately 15% of the sample, which has about 220,000 distinct CDR3 sequences, about 7% seen once. This sequence originates from a male donor with ankylosing spondylitis. This chain links TRBV11-2 with TRBJ2-4; D might be TRBD1 (6 bases). The specimen sequenced was blood, either unsorted or a sorted T cell fraction (not recorded which). The CDR3 DNA reads TGTGCCAGCAGCACTTTCGGGACACTTGGGGACATTCAGTACTTC. This translates into CASSTFGTLGDIQYF.